This is a list of T cell receptor beta chains from one sample in a study of T-cell reconstitution after alpha-beta-depleted transplantation in children. TCRdb ran MiXCR on the PCR reads and lists one entry per CDR3 protein. The data show 330,000 or so distinct CDR3 sequences, over 9% seen once. This specimen consisted of PBMCs, obtained before TCRalphabeta/CD19-depleted stem cell transplant. The receptors derive from a boy less than two years old with acute myeloid leukemia, due to receive a stem cell transplant. CDR3s include the opening cysteine and the closing phenylalanine or tryptophan. Each record gives: clone size, D gene, J gene, V gene, CDR3 protein, CDR3 DNA. A D gene is named only where the DNA matches it firmly. Clone size is shown for a subset of rows, as once, few, many or a class of expanded clone.

>many|.|TRBJ1-2|TRBV6-5
CASSYPSGNGYTF
TGTGCCAGCAGTTACCCAAGTGGAAATGGCTACACCTTC
>many|.|TRBJ1-3|TRBV5-1
CASSEWATGNTIYF
TGCGCCAGCAGCGAATGGGCTACTGGAAACACCATATATTTT
>many|.|TRBJ2-2|TRBV5-1
CASSQASSNTGELFF
TGCGCCAGCAGCCAGGCTAGTTCGAACACCGGGGAGCTGTTTTTT
>few|.|TRBJ2-1|TRBV15
CATSRDIGVVDEQFF
TGTGCCACCAGCAGAGATATAGGGGTCGTGGATGAGCAGTTCTTC
>many|.|TRBJ1-3|TRBV24-1
CATSPDGNTIYF
TGTGCCACCAGCCCGGATGGAAACACCATATATTTT
>many|TRBD1|TRBJ2-1|TRBV29-1
CSTRTQGARYEQFF
TGCAGCACCCGGACACAGGGGGCACGGTATGAGCAGTTCTTC
>many|.|TRBJ2-1|TRBV4-1
CASSQDPRTPRRFF
TGCGCCAGCAGCCAAGATCCCCGGACCCCCCGGAGGTTCTTC
>many|.|TRBJ2-3|TRBV14
CASSQVITRTQYF
TGTGCCAGCAGCCAAGTGATAACACGCACGCAGTATTTT
>many|.|TRBJ2-7|TRBV7-3
CASSLTPGSYEQYF
TGTGCCAGCAGCTTAACACCGGGGTCCTACGAGCAGTACTTC
>many|.|TRBJ2-1|TRBV11-2
CASSLVVDEQFF
TGTGCCAGCAGCTTAGTGGTTGATGAGCAGTTCTTC
>many|TRBD2|TRBJ2-3|TRBV28
CASSSYLAGFTDTQYF
TGTGCCAGCAGTTCCTACCTAGCGGGATTCACAGATACGCAGTATTTT
>many|TRBD2|TRBJ2-3|TRBV27
CASSSTSGGARDTQYF
TGTGCCAGCAGTTCGACTAGCGGGGGGGCAAGAGATACGCAGTATTTT
>.|.|TRBJ2-1|TRBV28
CASTDSFSSYNEQFF
TGTGCCAGCACCGACAGCTTTAGCTCCTACAATGAGCAGTTCTTC
>.|.|TRBJ2-3|TRBV27
CASSLRRSDTQYF
TGTGCCAGCAGTCTCCGACGCTCAGATACGCAGTATTTT
>many|.|TRBJ2-7|TRBV7-2
CASSLGVGSYEQYF
TGTGCCAGCAGCTTGGGGGTGGGGTCCTACGAGCAGTACTTC
>many|TRBD1|TRBJ2-7|TRBV5-1
CASSLVDRGQQYF
TGCGCCAGCAGCTTGGTTGACAGGGGACAGCAGTACTTC
>few|.|TRBJ2-5|TRBV20-1
CSARGQGGPRVGTQYF
TGCAGTGCTAGAGGACAGGGAGGGCCACGGGTTGGGACCCAGTACTTC
>many|TRBD2|TRBJ2-7|TRBV10-3
CAISASGAYEQYF
TGTGCCATCTCGGCTAGCGGGGCCTACGAGCAGTACTTC
>many|.|TRBJ2-5|TRBV15
CASSRDRRGRKETQYF
TGTGCCTCCAGCAGAGACCGCCGGGGCCGGAAAGAGACCCAGTACTTC
>many|.|TRBJ2-6|TRBV10-3
CAILSGGSGANVLTF
TGTGCCATCCTTAGTGGTGGGTCAGGGGCCAACGTCCTGACTTTC
>many|.|TRBJ2-1|TRBV4-3
CASSQEAVLYNEQFF
TGCGCCAGCAGCCAAGAAGCGGTTCTCTACAATGAGCAGTTCTTC
>.|.|TRBJ1-1|TRBV7-3
CASSLQGRGTEAFF
TGTGCCAGCAGCTTGCAGGGGCGTGGGACTGAAGCTTTCTTT
>.|TRBD2|TRBJ2-3|TRBV4-2
CASSQGSPGGGTDTQYF
TGTGCCAGCAGCCAAGGTTCGCCGGGGGGGGGCACAGATACGCAGTATTTT
>many|TRBD2|TRBJ2-3|TRBV6-5
CASSYTSGGARRADTQYF
TGTGCCAGCAGTTACACTAGCGGGGGGGCCCGGAGGGCAGATACGCAGTATTTT
>.|.|TRBJ2-7|TRBV19
CASSPRTSIGQYF
TGTGCCAGTAGTCCCCGGACGTCGATAGGGCAGTACTTC
>many|.|TRBJ2-5|TRBV7-9
CASSTIRDQETQYF
TGTGCCAGCAGTACGATTCGCGACCAAGAGACCCAGTACTTC
>few|TRBD1|TRBJ1-5|TRBV30
CAWSLAGTVNQPQHF
TGTGCCTGGAGTCTCGCCGGGACAGTGAATCAGCCCCAGCATTTT
>many|TRBD2|TRBJ2-1|TRBV5-1
CASSRAGGSYNEQFF
TGCGCCAGCAGTCGAGCGGGGGGCTCCTACAATGAGCAGTTCTTC
>many|.|TRBJ1-1|TRBV7-9
CASTLSASGTEAFF
TGTGCCAGCACCCTTAGCGCCAGTGGCACTGAAGCTTTCTTT
>many|TRBD1|TRBJ2-5|TRBV5-6
CASSEGQYSQETQYF
TGTGCCAGCAGCGAGGGACAGTACTCACAAGAGACCCAGTACTTC
>many|.|TRBJ1-2|TRBV5-5
CASSLVRGKLNYGYTF
TGTGCCAGCAGCTTGGTTAGAGGGAAGCTCAACTATGGCTACACCTTC
>.|.|TRBJ2-7|TRBV5-1
CASSPRDINYEQYF
TGCGCCAGCAGCCCCCGGGACATAAACTACGAGCAGTACTTC
>many|TRBD2|TRBJ2-1|TRBV9
CASSSYGFGTRDNEQFF
TGTGCCAGCAGCTCGTATGGCTTCGGGACTAGGGACAATGAGCAGTTCTTC
>many|.|TRBJ2-5|TRBV12-3/TRBV12-4
CASKIGGRETQYF
TGTGCCAGCAAAATCGGAGGCCGAGAGACCCAGTACTTC
>.|.|TRBJ2-7|TRBV6-5
CASSYTRQPGWAYEQYF
TGTGCCAGCAGTTACACCCGCCAACCAGGGTGGGCCTACGAGCAGTACTTC
>many|.|TRBJ2-1|TRBV7-2
CASSLVVDPYNEQFF
TGTGCCAGCAGCTTAGTGGTGGACCCCTACAATGAGCAGTTCTTC
>many|TRBD2|TRBJ2-7|TRBV5-1
CASSFPAGGSEQYF
TGCGCCAGCAGCTTCCCAGCGGGGGGGAGCGAGCAGTACTTC
>many|.|TRBJ1-2|TRBV5-1
CASSLSHYGYTF
TGCGCCAGCAGCTTGTCCCATTATGGCTACACCTTC
>many|.|TRBJ1-5|TRBV20-1
CSASGGQPQHF
TGCAGTGCTAGCGGAGGTCAGCCCCAGCATTTT
>.|.|TRBJ1-4|TRBV29-1
CSVVSSDNEKLFF
TGCAGCGTTGTCTCATCGGACAATGAAAAACTGTTTTTT
>many|TRBD2|TRBJ2-1|TRBV10-3
CAIKEEREGPNEQFF
TGTGCCATCAAGGAGGAGCGGGAGGGGCCCAATGAGCAGTTCTTC
>many|.|TRBJ1-1|TRBV15
CATSRRVANTEAFF
TGTGCCACCAGCAGGAGGGTGGCGAACACTGAAGCTTTCTTT
>many|.|TRBJ2-5|TRBV7-9
CASSSRGGEETQYF
TGTGCCAGCAGCTCGAGAGGGGGGGAAGAGACCCAGTACTTC
>many|.|TRBJ2-5|TRBV5-1
CASSYQETQYF
TGTGCCAGCAGTTACCAAGAGACCCAGTACTTC
>many|.|TRBJ1-5|TRBV7-9
CASRQDGSNQPQHF
TGTGCCAGCAGACAGGACGGTAGCAATCAGCCCCAGCATTTT
>few|.|TRBJ2-7|TRBV6-1
CASTDIGGSVEQYF
TGTGCCAGCACCGACATTGGAGGTAGTGTCGAGCAGTACTTC
>many|.|TRBJ2-5|TRBV7-2
CASTQRGIQETQYF
TGTGCCAGCACCCAAAGGGGGATCCAAGAGACCCAGTACTTC
>few|.|TRBJ1-1|TRBV7-9
CASSLEQANTEAFF
TGTGCCAGCAGCTTAGAACAGGCGAACACTGAAGCTTTCTTT
>many|TRBD1|TRBJ2-7|TRBV29-1
CSVEEDRGQAYEQYF
TGCAGCGTTGAAGAAGATAGGGGACAGGCATACGAGCAGTACTTC
>many|.|TRBJ2-1|TRBV12-3/TRBV12-4
CASSPDRGGYNEQFF
TGTGCCAGCAGCCCCGACAGGGGAGGGTACAATGAGCAGTTCTTC
>few|.|TRBJ2-5|TRBV18
CASSPVYLLETQYF
TGTGCCAGCTCACCAGTGTACCTCCTGGAGACCCAGTACTTC
>many|TRBD2|TRBJ2-7|TRBV5-1
CASSRRLAGETYEQYF
TGCGCCAGCAGCCGGAGACTAGCGGGGGAGACCTACGAGCAGTACTTC
>.|TRBD2|TRBJ2-1|TRBV29-1
CSVEGSGSYNEQFF
TGCAGCGTCGAGGGTAGCGGGAGCTACAATGAGCAGTTCTTC
>few|.|TRBJ1-2|TRBV12-3/TRBV12-4
CASTTLQGYGYTF
TGTGCCAGCACCACCTTACAGGGTTATGGCTACACCTTC
>many|.|TRBJ2-3|TRBV20-1
CSAVLGLHSADTQYF
TGCAGTGCCGTTCTTGGCCTTCACTCCGCAGATACGCAGTATTTT